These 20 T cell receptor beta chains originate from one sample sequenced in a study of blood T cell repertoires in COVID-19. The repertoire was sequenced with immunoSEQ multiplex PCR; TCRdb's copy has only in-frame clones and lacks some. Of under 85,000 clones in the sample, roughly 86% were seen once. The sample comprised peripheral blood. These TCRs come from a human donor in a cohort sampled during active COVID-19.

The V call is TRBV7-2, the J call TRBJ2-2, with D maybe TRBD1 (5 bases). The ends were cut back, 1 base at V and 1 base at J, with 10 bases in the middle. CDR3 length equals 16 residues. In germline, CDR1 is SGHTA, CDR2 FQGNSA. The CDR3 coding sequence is TGTGCCAGCAGCTTAGATGGGGCCAAGAACACCGGGGAGCTGTTTTTT. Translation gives CASSLDGAKNTGELFF.

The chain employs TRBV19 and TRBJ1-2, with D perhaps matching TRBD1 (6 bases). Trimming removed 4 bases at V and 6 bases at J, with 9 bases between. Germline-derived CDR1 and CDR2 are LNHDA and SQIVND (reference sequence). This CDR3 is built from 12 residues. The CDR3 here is CASSNYRDGYTF. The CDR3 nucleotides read TGTGCCAGTAGTAACTACAGGGATGGCTACACCTTC.

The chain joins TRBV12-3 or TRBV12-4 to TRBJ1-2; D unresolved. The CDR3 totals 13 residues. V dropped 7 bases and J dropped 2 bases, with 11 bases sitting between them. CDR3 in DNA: TGTGCCAGCACTACCGGAGGGAACTATGGCTACACCTTC. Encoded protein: CASTTGGNYGYTF.

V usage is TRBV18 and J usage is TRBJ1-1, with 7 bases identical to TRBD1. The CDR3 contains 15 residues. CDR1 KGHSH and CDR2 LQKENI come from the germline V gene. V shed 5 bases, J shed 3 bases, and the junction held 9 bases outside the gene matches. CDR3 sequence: CASSSQGRGDTEAFF. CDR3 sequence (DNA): TGTGCCAGCTCATCACAGGGGAGGGGGGACACTGAAGCTTTCTTT.

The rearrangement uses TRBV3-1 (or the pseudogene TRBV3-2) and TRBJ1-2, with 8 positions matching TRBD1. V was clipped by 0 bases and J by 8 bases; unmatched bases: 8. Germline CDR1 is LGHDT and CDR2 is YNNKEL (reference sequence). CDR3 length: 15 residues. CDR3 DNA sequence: TGTGCCAGCAGCCAAGAAATCCGACAGGGGAGGGGCTACACCTTC. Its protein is CASSQEIRQGRGYTF.

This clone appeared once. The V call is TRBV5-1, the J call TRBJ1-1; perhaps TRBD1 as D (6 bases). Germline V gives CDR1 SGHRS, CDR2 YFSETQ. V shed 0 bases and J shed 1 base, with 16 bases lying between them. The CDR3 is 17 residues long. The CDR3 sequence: CASSLAPGQQGNTEAFF. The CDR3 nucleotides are TGCGCCAGCAGCTTGGCCCCCGGACAGCAGGGGAACACTGAAGCTTTCTTT.

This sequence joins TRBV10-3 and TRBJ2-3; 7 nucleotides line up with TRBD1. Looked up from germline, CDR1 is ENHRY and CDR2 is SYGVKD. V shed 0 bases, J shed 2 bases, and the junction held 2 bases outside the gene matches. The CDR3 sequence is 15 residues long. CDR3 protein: CAISESGTATDTQYF. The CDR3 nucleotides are TGTGCCATCAGTGAGTCTGGGACAGCCACAGATACGCAGTATTTT.

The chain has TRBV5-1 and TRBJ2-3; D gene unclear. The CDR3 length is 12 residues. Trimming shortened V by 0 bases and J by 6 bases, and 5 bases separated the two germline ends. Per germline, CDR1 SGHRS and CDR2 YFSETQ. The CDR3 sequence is CASSLDWDTQYF. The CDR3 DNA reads TGCGCCAGCAGCTTGGACTGGGATACGCAGTATTTT.

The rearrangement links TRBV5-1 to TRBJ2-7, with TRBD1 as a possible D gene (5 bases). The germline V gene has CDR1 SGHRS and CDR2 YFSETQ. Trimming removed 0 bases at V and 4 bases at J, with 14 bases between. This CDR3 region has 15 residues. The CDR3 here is CASSLGGAVEYEQYF. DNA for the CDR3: TGCGCCAGCAGCTTGGGGGGCGCCGTGGAATACGAGCAGTACTTC.

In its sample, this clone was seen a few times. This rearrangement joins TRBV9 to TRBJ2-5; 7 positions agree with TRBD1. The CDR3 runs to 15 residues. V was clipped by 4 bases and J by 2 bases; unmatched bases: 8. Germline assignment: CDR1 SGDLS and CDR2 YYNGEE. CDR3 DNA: TGTGCCAGCAGCCCCCTCGGGACAGTTCAAGAGACCCAGTACTTC. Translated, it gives CASSPLGTVQETQYF. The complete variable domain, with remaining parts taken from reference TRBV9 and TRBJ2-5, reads DSGVTQTPKHLITATGQRVTLRCSPRSGDLSVYWYQQSLDQGLQFLIQYYNGEERAKGNILERFSAQQFPDLHSELNLSSLELGDSALYFCASSPLGTVQETQYFGPGTRLLVL.

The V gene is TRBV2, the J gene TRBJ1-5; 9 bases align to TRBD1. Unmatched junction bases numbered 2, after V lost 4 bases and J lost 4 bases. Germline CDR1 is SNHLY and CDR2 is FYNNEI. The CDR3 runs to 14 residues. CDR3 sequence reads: CASSVGTGNQPQHF. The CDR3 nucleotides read TGTGCCAGCAGTGTAGGGACAGGGAATCAGCCCCAGCATTTT.

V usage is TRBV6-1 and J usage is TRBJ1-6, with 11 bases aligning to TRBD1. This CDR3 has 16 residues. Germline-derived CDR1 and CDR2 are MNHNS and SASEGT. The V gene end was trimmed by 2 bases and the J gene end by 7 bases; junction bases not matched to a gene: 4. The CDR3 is CASSEYGTGGNSPLHF. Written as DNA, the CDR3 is TGTGCCAGCAGTGAATATGGGACAGGGGGAAATTCACCCCTCCACTTT.

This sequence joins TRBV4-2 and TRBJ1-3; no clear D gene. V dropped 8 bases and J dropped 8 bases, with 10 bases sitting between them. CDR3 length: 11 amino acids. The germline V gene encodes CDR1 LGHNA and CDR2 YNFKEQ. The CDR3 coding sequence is TGTGCCAGCTCGCGGGGTGACACCATATATTTT. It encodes CASSRGDTIYF.

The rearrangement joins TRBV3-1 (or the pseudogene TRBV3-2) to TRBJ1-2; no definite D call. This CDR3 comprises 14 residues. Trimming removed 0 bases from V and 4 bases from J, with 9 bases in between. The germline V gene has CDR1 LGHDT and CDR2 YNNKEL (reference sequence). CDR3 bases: TGTGCCAGCAGCCAAGATCCGCTGGCCTATGGCTACACCTTC. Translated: CASSQDPLAYGYTF.

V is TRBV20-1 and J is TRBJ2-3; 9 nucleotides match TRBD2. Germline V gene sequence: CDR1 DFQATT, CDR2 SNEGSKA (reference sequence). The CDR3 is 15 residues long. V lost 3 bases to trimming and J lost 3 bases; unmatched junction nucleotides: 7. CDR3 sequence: CSASRAGGRTDTQYF. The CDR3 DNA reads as TGCAGTGCTAGTCGGGCGGGGGGGCGGACAGATACGCAGTATTTT.

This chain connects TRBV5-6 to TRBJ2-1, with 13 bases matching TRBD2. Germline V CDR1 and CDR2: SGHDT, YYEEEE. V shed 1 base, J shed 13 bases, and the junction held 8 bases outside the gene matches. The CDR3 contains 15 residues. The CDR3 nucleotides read TGTGCCAGCAGCTTGAGACTAGCGGGGGGCAGGAACCAGTTCTTC. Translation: CASSLRLAGGRNQFF.

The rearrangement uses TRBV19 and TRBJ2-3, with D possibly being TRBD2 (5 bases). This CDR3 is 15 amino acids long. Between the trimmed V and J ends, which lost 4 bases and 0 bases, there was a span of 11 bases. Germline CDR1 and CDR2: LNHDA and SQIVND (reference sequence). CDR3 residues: CASSTRDSSTDTQYF. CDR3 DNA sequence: TGTGCCAGTAGTACCCGGGATTCTAGCACAGATACGCAGTATTTT.

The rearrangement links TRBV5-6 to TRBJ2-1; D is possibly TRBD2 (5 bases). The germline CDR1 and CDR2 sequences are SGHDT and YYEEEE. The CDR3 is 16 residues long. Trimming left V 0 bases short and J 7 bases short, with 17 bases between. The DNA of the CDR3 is TGTGCCAGCAGCTTGGCCGGGTGGATGGGCGGGAATGAGCAGTTCTTC. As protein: CASSLAGWMGGNEQFF.

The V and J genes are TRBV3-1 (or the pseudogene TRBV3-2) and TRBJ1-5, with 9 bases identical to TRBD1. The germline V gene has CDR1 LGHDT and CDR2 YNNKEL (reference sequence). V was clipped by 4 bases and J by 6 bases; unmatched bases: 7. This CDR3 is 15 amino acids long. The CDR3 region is CASSLLTGGSQPQHF. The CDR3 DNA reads TGTGCCAGCAGCCTTCTGACAGGGGGAAGTCAGCCCCAGCATTTT.

In nucleotides, the CDR3 is TGTGCCAGCAGCACTAGTAGGAGGCGGGCGAGCACAGATACGCAGTATTTT. Its translation: CASSTSRRRASTDTQYF. V usage is TRBV21-1 and J usage is TRBJ2-3; the D call TRBD2 from the table was never checked on the DNA. TRBV21-1 is labeled a pseudogene. CDR3 length equals 17 residues.